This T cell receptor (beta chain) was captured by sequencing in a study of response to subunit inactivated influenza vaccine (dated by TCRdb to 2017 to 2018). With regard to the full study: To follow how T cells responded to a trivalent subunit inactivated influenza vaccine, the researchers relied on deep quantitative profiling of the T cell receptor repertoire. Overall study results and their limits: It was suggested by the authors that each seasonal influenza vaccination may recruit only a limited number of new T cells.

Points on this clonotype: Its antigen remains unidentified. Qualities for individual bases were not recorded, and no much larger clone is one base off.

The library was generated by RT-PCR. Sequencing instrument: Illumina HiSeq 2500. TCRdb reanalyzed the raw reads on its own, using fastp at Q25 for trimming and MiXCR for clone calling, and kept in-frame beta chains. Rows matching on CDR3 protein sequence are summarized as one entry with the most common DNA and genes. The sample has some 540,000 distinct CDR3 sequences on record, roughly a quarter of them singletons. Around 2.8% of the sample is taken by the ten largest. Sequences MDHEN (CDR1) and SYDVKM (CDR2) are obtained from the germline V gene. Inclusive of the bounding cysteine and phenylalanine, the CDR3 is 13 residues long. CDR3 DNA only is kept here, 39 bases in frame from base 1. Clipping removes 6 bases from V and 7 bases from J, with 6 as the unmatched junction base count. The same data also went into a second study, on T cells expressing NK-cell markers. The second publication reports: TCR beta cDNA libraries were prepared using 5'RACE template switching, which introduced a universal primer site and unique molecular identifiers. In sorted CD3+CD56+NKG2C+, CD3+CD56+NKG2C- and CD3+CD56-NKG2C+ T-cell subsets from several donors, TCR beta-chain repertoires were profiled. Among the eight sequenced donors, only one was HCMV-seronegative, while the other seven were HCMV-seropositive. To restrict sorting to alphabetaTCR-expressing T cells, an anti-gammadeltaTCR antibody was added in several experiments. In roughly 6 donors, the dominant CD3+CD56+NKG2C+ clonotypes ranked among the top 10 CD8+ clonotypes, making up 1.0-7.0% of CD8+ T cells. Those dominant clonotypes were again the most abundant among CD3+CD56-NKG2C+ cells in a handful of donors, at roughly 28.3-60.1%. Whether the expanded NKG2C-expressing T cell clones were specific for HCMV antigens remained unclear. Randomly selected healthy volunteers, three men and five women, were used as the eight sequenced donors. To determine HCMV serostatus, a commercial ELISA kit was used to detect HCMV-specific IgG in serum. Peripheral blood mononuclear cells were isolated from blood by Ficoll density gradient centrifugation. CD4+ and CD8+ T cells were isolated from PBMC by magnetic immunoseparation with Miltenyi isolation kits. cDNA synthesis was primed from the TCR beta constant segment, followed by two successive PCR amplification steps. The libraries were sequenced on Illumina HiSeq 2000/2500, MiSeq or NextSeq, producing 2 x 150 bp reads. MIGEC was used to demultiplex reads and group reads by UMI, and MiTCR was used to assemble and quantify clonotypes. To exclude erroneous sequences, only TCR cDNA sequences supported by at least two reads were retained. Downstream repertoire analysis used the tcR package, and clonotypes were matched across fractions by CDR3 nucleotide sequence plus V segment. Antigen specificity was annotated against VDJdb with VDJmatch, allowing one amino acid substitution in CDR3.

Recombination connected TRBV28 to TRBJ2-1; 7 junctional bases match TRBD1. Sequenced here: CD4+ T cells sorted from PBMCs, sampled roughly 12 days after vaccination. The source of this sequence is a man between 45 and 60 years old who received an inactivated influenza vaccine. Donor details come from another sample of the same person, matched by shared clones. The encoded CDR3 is CASSGTVRNEQFF. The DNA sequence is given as TGTGCCAGCAGCGGGACAGTGAGGAATGAGCAGTTCTTC.